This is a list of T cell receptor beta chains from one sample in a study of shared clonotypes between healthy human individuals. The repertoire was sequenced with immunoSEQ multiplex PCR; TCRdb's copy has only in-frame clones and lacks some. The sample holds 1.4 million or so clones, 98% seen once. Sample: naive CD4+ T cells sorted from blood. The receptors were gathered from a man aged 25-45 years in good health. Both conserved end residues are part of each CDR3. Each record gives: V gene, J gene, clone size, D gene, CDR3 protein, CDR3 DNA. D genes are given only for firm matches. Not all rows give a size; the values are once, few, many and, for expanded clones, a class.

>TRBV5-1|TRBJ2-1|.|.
CASSPDPFLYNEQFF
TGCGCCAGCAGCCCCGACCCTTTCCTCTACAATGAGCAGTTCTTC
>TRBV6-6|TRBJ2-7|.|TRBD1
CASINNRDRLSYEQYF
TGTGCCAGCATCAACAACCGGGACAGGTTATCCTACGAGCAGTACTTC
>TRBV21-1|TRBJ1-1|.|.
CASPRDREAFF
TGTGCCTCCCCGCGGGACCGCGAAGCTTTCTTT
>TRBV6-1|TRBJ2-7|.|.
CASQDYEQYF
TGTGCCAGTCAAGACTACGAGCAGTACTTC
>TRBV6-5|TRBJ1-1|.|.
CASNPRQLDTEAFF
TGTGCCAGCAACCCACGACAGCTGGACACTGAAGCTTTCTTT
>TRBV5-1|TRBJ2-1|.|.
CASSPSGIKPSYNEQFF
TGCGCCAGCAGCCCAAGCGGCATTAAACCAAGTTACAATGAGCAGTTCTTC
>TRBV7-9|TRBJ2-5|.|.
CASSLDAGTQETQYF
TGTGCCAGCAGCTTAGATGCGGGGACCCAAGAGACCCAGTACTTC
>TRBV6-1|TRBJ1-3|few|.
CASSSGQGNTIYF
TGTGCCAGCTCCTCCGGACAGGGAAACACCATATATTTT
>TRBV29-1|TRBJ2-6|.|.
CSVGRGPGANVLTF
TGCAGCGTTGGTAGGGGACCTGGGGCCAACGTCCTGACTTTC
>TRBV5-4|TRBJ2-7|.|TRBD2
CASRPASGTIYEQYF
TGTGCCAGCAGACCAGCTAGCGGGACCATCTACGAGCAGTACTTC
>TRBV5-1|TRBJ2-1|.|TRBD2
CASSSPGLAGGSYNEQFF
TGCGCCAGCAGCTCACCGGGACTAGCGGGAGGGTCCTACAATGAGCAGTTCTTC
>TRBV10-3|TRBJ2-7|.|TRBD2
CAISDLAGGGEQYF
TGTGCCATCAGTGATCTAGCGGGAGGGGGGGAGCAGTACTTC
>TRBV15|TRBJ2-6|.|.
CATFDRSGANVLTF
TGTGCCACCTTTGACCGCTCTGGGGCCAACGTCCTGACTTTC
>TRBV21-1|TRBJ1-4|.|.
CASSKSVWDRGLTNEKLFF
TGTGCCAGCAGCAAATCGGTGTGGGACAGGGGGCTTACTAATGAAAAACTGTTTTTT
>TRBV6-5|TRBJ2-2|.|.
CASSWGAAGELFF
TGTGCCAGCAGTTGGGGGGCGGCCGGGGAGCTGTTTTTT
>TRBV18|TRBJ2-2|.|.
CASSVTATNTGELFF
TGTGCCAGCTCAGTGACCGCGACGAACACCGGGGAGCTGTTTTTT
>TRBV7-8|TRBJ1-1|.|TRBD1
CASSLKRLDRGPLRPTEAFF
TGTGCCAGCAGCCTCAAACGACTGGACAGGGGACCTCTTCGACCCACTGAAGCTTTCTTT
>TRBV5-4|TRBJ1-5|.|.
CASSLEGSNQPQHF
TGTGCCAGCAGCTTGGAGGGTAGCAATCAGCCCCAGCATTTT
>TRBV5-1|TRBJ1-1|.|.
CASSLASGTEAFF
TGCGCCAGCAGCTTGGCTTCGGGGACTGAAGCTTTCTTT
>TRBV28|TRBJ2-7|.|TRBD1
CASSLIQGQQYF
TGTGCCAGCAGTTTAATACAGGGGCAGCAGTACTTC
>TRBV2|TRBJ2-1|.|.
CASSENGRSYNEQFF
TGTGCCAGCAGTGAAAATGGAAGGAGCTACAATGAGCAGTTCTTC
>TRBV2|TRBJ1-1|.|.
CAIIPPAGVGTEAFF
TGTGCCATCATCCCACCAGCGGGGGTGGGGACTGAAGCTTTCTTT
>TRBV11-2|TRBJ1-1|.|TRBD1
CASSTRTGTEAFF
TGTGCCAGCAGCACACGGACAGGCACTGAAGCTTTCTTT
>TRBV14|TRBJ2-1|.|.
CASSQDSGNEQFF
TGTGCCAGCAGCCAAGATTCGGGCAATGAGCAGTTCTTC
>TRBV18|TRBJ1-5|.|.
CASSPGSNQPQHF
TGTGCCAGCTCACCAGGCAGCAATCAGCCCCAGCATTTT
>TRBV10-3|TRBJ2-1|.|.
CAISVLGGSQFF
TGTGCCATCAGTGTACTAGGGGGATCTCAGTTCTTC